Listed below are T cell receptor beta chains from one sample, sequenced in a study of Ad26.COV2.S vaccination and SARS-CoV-2 variants. The table came from immunoSEQ multiplex PCR; TCRdb's copy has only in-frame clones and leaves some out. The sample records 380,000 or so clones, around nine tenths being singletons. Specimen: peripheral blood, collected in a trial of Ad26.COV2.S vaccine versus placebo. The receptors shown here come from a person between 18 and 65 years old who received the Ad26.COV2.S COVID-19 vaccine or a placebo. Each CDR3 is given with its conserved first and last residue. The D gene is left open where the match is weak. Part of the rows lack a size; the others show once, few, many or a class for expanded clones.

TRBD1 TRBJ1-2 TRBV27 NA CASSLTFRGQANYGYTF TGTGCCAGCAGTTTGACTTTCCGGGGACAGGCTAACTATGGCTACACCTTC
NA TRBJ2-7 TRBV7-9 few CASSLVADEQYF TGTGCCAGCAGCTTAGTCGCGGACGAGCAGTACTTC
NA TRBJ2-5 TRBV6-5 NA CASSYSGAQAETQYF TGTGCCAGCAGTTACTCGGGGGCCCAGGCAGAGACCCAGTACTTC
TRBD1 TRBJ2-3 TRBV5-4 NA CASSRTGTGGGDTQYF TGTGCCAGCAGTCGAACCGGGACAGGGGGGGGAGATACGCAGTATTTT
NA TRBJ2-2 TRBV5-1 NA CASTGWGPGTSWNTGELFF TGCGCCAGCACCGGGTGGGGACCCGGGACAAGCTGGAACACCGGGGAGCTGTTTTTT
NA TRBJ1-1 TRBV2 NA CASRMGREGTEAFF TGTGCCAGCAGAATGGGACGTGAGGGCACTGAAGCTTTCTTT
NA TRBJ1-2 TRBV19 NA CASSMRQEANYGYTF TGTGCCAGTAGTATGCGACAGGAAGCAAACTATGGCTACACCTTC
TRBD2 TRBJ2-3 TRBV6-2/TRBV6-3 NA CASSYDGLAGAEDTQYF TGTGCCAGCAGTTACGATGGACTAGCGGGGGCCGAAGATACGCAGTATTTT
TRBD2 TRBJ2-7 TRBV7-2 NA CASSSGLAESYEQYF TGTGCCAGCAGCAGCGGACTAGCGGAGTCCTACGAGCAGTACTTC
NA TRBJ1-1 TRBV7-2 NA CASSLEAGLRTEAFF TGTGCCAGCAGCTTAGAGGCAGGGTTAAGGACTGAAGCTTTCTTT
NA TRBJ1-1 TRBV9 NA CASSVGAILNTEAFF TGTGCCAGCAGCGTAGGGGCGATTTTGAACACTGAAGCTTTCTTT
TRBD2 TRBJ2-7 TRBV5-4 NA CASSRGLAGGDEQYF TGTGCCAGCAGCCGGGGACTAGCGGGAGGGGACGAGCAGTACTTC
NA TRBJ2-2 TRBV2 NA CASKAGTGTGELFF TGTGCCAGCAAGGCGGGTACGGGGACCGGGGAGCTGTTTTTT
TRBD1 TRBJ2-7 TRBV7-9 NA CASSPGQGAKEQYF TGTGCCAGCAGCCCCGGACAGGGGGCGAAAGAGCAGTACTTC
NA TRBJ2-1 TRBV5-4 NA CASSLARGGEKYNEQFF TGTGCCAGCAGCTTGGCCCGGGGCGGGGAGAAATACAATGAGCAGTTCTTC
TRBD1 TRBJ1-4 TRBV13 NA CASSLGGQGNEKLFF TGTGCCAGCAGCTTAGGGGGACAGGGTAATGAAAAACTGTTTTTT
TRBD2 TRBJ2-7 TRBV5-4 NA CASSHGTSGRRSYEQYF TGTGCCAGCAGCCATGGGACTAGCGGGAGGAGGTCCTACGAGCAGTACTTC
NA TRBJ1-1 TRBV7-3 NA CASSLTGGPRGTEAFF TGTGCCAGCAGCTTGACCGGGGGGCCCCGTGGAACTGAAGCTTTCTTT
NA TRBJ1-1 TRBV27 NA CASSLKPGTEAFF TGTGCCAGCAGTTTAAAACCGGGGACTGAAGCTTTCTTT
NA TRBJ1-1 TRBV19 NA CASSIDGALGPHTEAFF TGTGCCAGTAGTATAGATGGAGCATTAGGACCCCACACTGAAGCTTTCTTT
NA TRBJ1-6 TRBV18 few CASSREDLNSPLHF TGTGCCAGCTCACGGGAGGATCTTAATTCACCCCTCCACTTT
TRBD1 TRBJ1-2 TRBV19 NA CASSSGGAGYGYTF TGTGCCAGTAGTTCAGGGGGCGCCGGCTATGGCTACACCTTC
NA TRBJ2-1 TRBV7-2 NA CASSLREGPIYNEQFF TGTGCCAGCAGCTTACGAGAGGGCCCGATCTACAATGAGCAGTTCTTC
NA TRBJ1-1 TRBV7-9 NA CASSSTRQMNTEAFF TGTGCCAGCAGCTCAACCCGACAGATGAACACTGAAGCTTTCTTT
TRBD1 TRBJ2-7 TRBV27 NA CASSSLGDRGRYEQYF TGTGCCAGCAGTTCCCTGGGGGACAGGGGAAGATACGAGCAGTACTTC
TRBD2 TRBJ2-1 TRBV7-8 NA CASSSPLSGSSYNEQFF TGTGCCAGCAGCTCCCCCCTTAGCGGGAGCTCCTACAATGAGCAGTTCTTC
TRBD1 TRBJ1-1 TRBV7-2 NA CASSTRQGAAEAFF TGTGCCAGCAGCACCCGACAGGGGGCCGCTGAAGCTTTCTTT
TRBD1 TRBJ2-1 TRBV10-3 NA CAISKGAGNGYNEQFF TGTGCCATCAGTAAGGGGGCAGGCAATGGATACAATGAGCAGTTCTTC
TRBD1 TRBJ2-7 TRBV15 NA CATSTDRGRANEQYF TGTGCCACCAGCACGGACAGGGGGCGTGCAAACGAGCAGTACTTC
TRBD1 TRBJ2-2 TRBV27 NA CASSLPAVRGRSGELFF TGTGCCAGCAGTTTACCCGCAGTCAGGGGGCGCTCCGGGGAGCTGTTTTTT
TRBD1 TRBJ1-3 TRBV5-4 NA CASSWDRVGNTIYF TGTGCCAGCAGCTGGGACAGGGTTGGAAACACCATATATTTT
NA TRBJ1-2 TRBV12-3/TRBV12-4 NA CASSFQRGGYTF TGTGCCAGCAGTTTTCAAAGGGGTGGCTACACCTTC
NA TRBJ1-1 TRBV28 NA CASSPRRSEAFF TGTGCCAGCAGTCCGAGGCGCTCGGAAGCTTTCTTT
TRBD1 TRBJ1-5 TRBV6-5 NA CASSFRQGASNQPQHF TGTGCCAGCAGTTTTCGACAGGGGGCGAGCAATCAGCCCCAGCATTTT
NA TRBJ1-4 TRBV12-5 NA CASGQNRGATNEKLFF TGTGCTAGTGGCCAGAACAGAGGGGCAACTAATGAAAAACTGTTTTTT
NA TRBJ2-1 TRBV4-1 NA CASSHHSRGTKGEQFF TGCGCCAGCAGCCACCATTCCCGGGGGACCAAGGGTGAGCAGTTCTTC
TRBD1 TRBJ2-7 TRBV27 NA CASSLRQGSQYEQYF TGTGCCAGCAGTCTAAGACAGGGAAGTCAGTACGAGCAGTACTTC
NA TRBJ2-4 TRBV18 NA CASSQDRTAMYAKNIQYF TGTGCCAGCTCACAAGACCGGACAGCGATGTATGCCAAAAACATTCAGTACTTC
NA TRBJ1-3 TRBV4-1 once CASSQDDGGAGNTIYF TGCGCCAGCAGCCAAGATGATGGTGGCGCGGGAAACACCATATATTTT
TRBD2 TRBJ2-7 TRBV28 NA CASSFGLAFGEQYF TGTGCCAGCAGTTTTGGACTAGCGTTTGGGGAGCAGTACTTC
TRBD2 TRBJ2-7 TRBV6-6 NA CASRPTSGRTYEQYF TGTGCCAGCAGACCGACTAGCGGGAGGACCTACGAGCAGTACTTC